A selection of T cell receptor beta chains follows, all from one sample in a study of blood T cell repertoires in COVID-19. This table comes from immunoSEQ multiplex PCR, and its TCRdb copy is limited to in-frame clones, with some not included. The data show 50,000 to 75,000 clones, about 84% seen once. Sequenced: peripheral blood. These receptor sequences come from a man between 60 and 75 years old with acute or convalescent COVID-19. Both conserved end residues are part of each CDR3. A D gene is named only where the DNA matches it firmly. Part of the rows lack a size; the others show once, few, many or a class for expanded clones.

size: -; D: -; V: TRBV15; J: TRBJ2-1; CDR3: CATSRFGGAVNEQFF; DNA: TGTGCCACCAGCAGATTCGGCGGGGCCGTGAATGAGCAGTTCTTC
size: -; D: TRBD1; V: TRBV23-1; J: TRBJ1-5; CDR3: CASSQSGTGGVARQPQHF; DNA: TGCGCCAGCAGTCAATCCGGGACAGGGGGAGTAGCTCGACAGCCCCAGCATTTT
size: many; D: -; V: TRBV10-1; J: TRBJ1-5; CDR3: CASSERGLRNQPQHF; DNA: TGCGCCAGCAGTGAAAGGGGGTTAAGGAATCAGCCCCAGCATTTT
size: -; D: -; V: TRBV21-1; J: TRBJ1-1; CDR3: CASSPRAGKRTEAFF; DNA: TGTGCCAGTAGCCCGCGCGCAGGGAAAAGGACTGAAGCTTTCTTT
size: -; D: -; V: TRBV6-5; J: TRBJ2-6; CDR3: CASSQGSGANVLTF; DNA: TGTGCCAGCAGCCAGGGCTCTGGGGCCAACGTCCTGACTTTC
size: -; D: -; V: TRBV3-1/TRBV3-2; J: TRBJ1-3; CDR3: CASSHAGLVGNTIYF; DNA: TGTGCCAGCAGCCATGCGGGGCTTGTTGGAAACACCATATATTTT
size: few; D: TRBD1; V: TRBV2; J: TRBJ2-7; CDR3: CASSRDRGDEQYF; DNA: TGTGCCAGCAGTAGGGACAGGGGTGACGAGCAGTACTTC
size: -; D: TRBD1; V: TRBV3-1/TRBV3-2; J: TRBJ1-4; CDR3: CASGQGWGEKLFF; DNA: TGTGCCAGCGGACAGGGGTGGGGTGAAAAACTGTTTTTT
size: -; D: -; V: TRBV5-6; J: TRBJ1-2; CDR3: CASSLLGHHGYTF; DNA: TGTGCCAGCAGCTTGTTGGGACACCATGGCTACACCTTC
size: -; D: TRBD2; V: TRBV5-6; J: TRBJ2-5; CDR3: CASSYGLAGIVKTQYF; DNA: TGTGCCAGCAGTTACGGACTAGCGGGGATAGTAAAGACCCAGTACTTC
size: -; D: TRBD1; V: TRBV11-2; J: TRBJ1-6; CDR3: CASSPGTVNSPLHF; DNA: TGTGCCAGCAGCCCCGGGACAGTTAATTCACCCCTCCACTTT
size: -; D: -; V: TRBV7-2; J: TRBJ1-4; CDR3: CASSGGPNEKLFF; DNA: TGTGCCAGCAGCGGAGGACCCAATGAAAAACTGTTTTTT
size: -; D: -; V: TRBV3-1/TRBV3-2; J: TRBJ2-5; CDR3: CASSVTQGETQYF; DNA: TGTGCCAGCAGCGTTACCCAGGGAGAGACCCAGTACTTC
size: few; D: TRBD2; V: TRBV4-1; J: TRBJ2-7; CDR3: CASSQERTLAGLEEQYF; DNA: TGCGCCAGCAGCCAAGAAAGGACGCTAGCGGGGCTTGAAGAGCAGTACTTC
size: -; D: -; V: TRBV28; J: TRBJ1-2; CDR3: CASSNGYYGYTF; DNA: TGTGCCAGCAGTAACGGTTACTATGGCTACACCTTC
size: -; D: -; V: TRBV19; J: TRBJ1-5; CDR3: CASSISAGYNQPQHF; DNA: TGTGCCAGTAGTATTTCAGCAGGGTACAATCAGCCCCAGCATTTT
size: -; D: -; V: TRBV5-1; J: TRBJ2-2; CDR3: CASSLASLGSPTGELFF; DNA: TGCGCCAGCAGCTTGGCCTCGTTAGGGAGTCCAACCGGGGAGCTGTTTTTT